Reported below is one T cell receptor (beta chain). These data originate in a study of blood T cell repertoires in COVID-19. About the research overall: The origin of the acute and convalescent COVID-19 samples was the United States, Italy and Spain. From T cells, B-cell-depleted T cells, or PBMCs came the material, which was cDNA or gDNA.

Germline V gene data show CDR1 as LNHDA and CDR2 as SQIVND (reference sequence). The CDR3 is made up of 18 amino acids. The trim removed 1 base at V and 5 bases at J, leaving 15 bases unmatched. Seattle patients were enrolled during active infection and followed longitudinally. Original processing methods: Reference gene primer amplification gave nucleated cell count estimates. Generated by immunoSEQ multiplex PCR, the TCRdb table keeps only in-frame clones and is missing some. The DNA gave D and trimming, while V, J and clone size come from that table. Here the sample spans tens of thousands of clones, roughly four fifths being singletons.

Sequencing used peripheral blood. The sequence derives from a woman aged 65 to 85 with COVID-19, enrolled during active disease. The J gene is TRBJ2-7, the V gene TRBV19, with 9 bases fitting TRBD1. CDR3 region: CASSIVLRWGQGDDEQYF. CDR3 nucleotide sequence: TGTGCCAGTAGTATAGTTCTGAGGTGGGGACAGGGTGACGACGAGCAGTACTTC.